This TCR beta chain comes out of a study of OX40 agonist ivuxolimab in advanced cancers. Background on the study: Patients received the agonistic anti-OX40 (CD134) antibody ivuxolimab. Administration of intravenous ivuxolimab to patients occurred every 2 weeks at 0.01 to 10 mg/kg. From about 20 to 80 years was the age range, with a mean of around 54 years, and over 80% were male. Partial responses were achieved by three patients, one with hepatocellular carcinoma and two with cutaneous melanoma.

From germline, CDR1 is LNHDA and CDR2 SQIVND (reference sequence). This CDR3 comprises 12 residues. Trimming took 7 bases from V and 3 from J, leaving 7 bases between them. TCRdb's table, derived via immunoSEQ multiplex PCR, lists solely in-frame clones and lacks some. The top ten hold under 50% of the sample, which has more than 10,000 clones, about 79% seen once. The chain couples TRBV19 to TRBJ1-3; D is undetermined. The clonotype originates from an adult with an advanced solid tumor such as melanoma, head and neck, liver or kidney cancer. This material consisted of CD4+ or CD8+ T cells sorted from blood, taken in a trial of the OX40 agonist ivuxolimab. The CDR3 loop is CASTGFGNTIYF. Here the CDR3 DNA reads TGTGCCAGTACGGGGTTTGGAAACACCATATATTTT.